These 18 T cell receptor beta chains came from one sample sequenced in a study of PD-1 blockade in classical Hodgkin lymphoma. Every patient experienced relapse after autologous stem cell transplantation, and brentuximab vedotin exposure varied. The protocol was immunoSEQ multiplex PCR, while the TCRdb copy is restricted to in-frame clones and leaves out a portion. Among some 150,000 clones listed, 78% were seen once. The specimen was peripheral blood mononuclear cells (PBMCs), collected before the second cycle of nivolumab. These receptors came from a human donor with classical Hodgkin lymphoma.

This clone was counted once. V gene TRBV27 combines with J gene TRBJ1-2; tentatively, D is TRBD1 (6 bases). CDR1 is MNHEY and CDR2 is SMNVEV in the germline V gene (reference sequence). V lost 4 bases to trimming and J lost 4 bases, with 10 bases between them. This CDR3 region has 13 residues. DNA of the CDR3: TGTGCCAGCAGTTCTGACAGGAGCTATGGCTACACCTTC. Translated, it gives CASSSDRSYGYTF.

The chain employs TRBV4-2 and TRBJ2-7, with TRBD2 as a possible D gene (6 bases). This CDR3 spans 16 amino acids. Trimming took off 1 base at V and 4 bases at J, with 17 bases between the two ends. Germline V lookup: CDR1 LGHNA, CDR2 YNFKEQ. CDR3 sequence: CASSQAGGGPPYEQYF. CDR3 DNA sequence: TGTGCCAGCAGCCAAGCCGGCGGAGGGCCGCCATACGAGCAGTACTTC.

The chain combines TRBV29-1 with TRBJ2-5; TRBD1 aligns across 7 bases. The V gene end was trimmed by 5 bases and the J gene end by 3 bases; junction bases not matched to a gene: 21. The CDR3 has 18 residues. Looked up from germline, CDR1 is SQVTM and CDR2 is ANQGSEA. CDR3 bases: TGCAGCGTTACGACTGGTGGGCCAGAGACAGGGATTGAAGAGACCCAGTACTTC. Translation gives CSVTTGGPETGIEETQYF.

This clone was detected only once. The chain employs TRBV6-1 and TRBJ1-1; D is ambiguous. Trimming took off 8 bases at V and 5 bases at J, with 15 bases between the two ends. In germline, CDR1 is MNHNS, CDR2 SASEGT. CDR3 length: 13 residues. The CDR3 reads CASGVQSTTEAFF. CDR3 in DNA: TGTGCCAGCGGGGTTCAGAGTACGACTGAAGCTTTCTTT.

The J gene is TRBJ2-5, the V gene TRBV4-3; 9 nucleotides align to TRBD1. The J call is doubtful: the DNA matches TRBJ2-7 better. CDR1 and CDR2 from the germline V gene are LGHNA and YSLEER. The CDR3 has 17 amino acids. CDR3 coding DNA: TGCGCCAGCAGCCAAGGGTGGGACAGGGAGACCTCCTACGAGCAGTACTTC. Its translation is CASSQGWDRETSYEQYF.

The count of this clone is one. The gene calls are TRBV7-6 and TRBJ1-2, with 8 bases identical to TRBD1. Germline-derived CDR1 and CDR2 are SGHVS and FNYEAQ. The junction had 6 bases not matched to a gene; V was cut back by 7 bases and J by 5 bases. CDR3 length: 13 residues. CDR3 sequence (DNA): TGTGCCAGCAACCAGGGGGCGGGGTATGGCTACACCTTC. This codes for CASNQGAGYGYTF.

Details on this clone: One end of the junction fails to match germline, which may point to a read error. This chain uses TRBV2 with TRBJ2-3, with 7 positions matching TRBD1. This CDR3 spans 14 amino acids. CDR1 is SNHLY, CDR2 FYNNEI, per germline. The CDR3 here is CAGRQGTYTDTQYF. CDR3 DNA sequence: TGTGCCGGCAGACAGGGAACGTACACAGATACGCAGTATTTT.

The chain links TRBV7-2 to TRBJ1-1, with no clear D. This CDR3 has 14 residues. Germline V gives CDR1 SGHTA, CDR2 FQGNSA. The V and J ends lost 1 base and 4 bases respectively, with 10 bases between them. The CDR3 sequence: CASSLGSFATEAFF. The CDR3 nucleotides are TGTGCCAGCAGCTTAGGATCATTCGCCACTGAAGCTTTCTTT.

This clone was detected only once. The genes are TRBV28 and TRBJ2-3, with 12 bases identical to TRBD2. J gave up 4 bases and V 8 bases, and 1 base lay outside the gene matches. In germline, CDR1 is MDHEN, CDR2 SYDVKM. The CDR3 extends over 13 amino acids. The CDR3 here is CASRTSGADTQYF. The CDR3 bases are TGTGCCAGCCGGACTAGCGGGGCAGATACGCAGTATTTT.

The CDR3 nucleotides are TGTGCCAGCAGTAACGACAGGGTCTACGAGCAGTACTTC. It encodes CASSNDRVYEQYF. The chain has TRBV6-5 and TRBJ2-7, with 7 bases lining up with TRBD1. The germline gives CDR1 MNHEY, CDR2 SVGAGI. The CDR3 totals 13 residues. With 5 bases clipped from V and 3 bases from J, the junction kept 4 bases outside the gene matches.

V is TRBV7-9 and J is TRBJ1-2, with 7 bases lining up with TRBD1. V was pared by 5 bases and J by 4 bases, with 7 bases of the junction left unmatched. Germline V gene lookup returns CDR1 SEHNR and CDR2 FQNEAQ (reference sequence). This CDR3 is 14 amino acids long. The CDR3 loop is CASSQGGLGYGYTF. CDR3 DNA: TGTGCCAGCAGCCAAGGGGGCTTGGGCTATGGCTACACCTTC.

This chain joins TRBV28 and TRBJ2-7; TRBD2 aligns across 8 bases. There are 15 residues in the CDR3. Germline V gives CDR1 MDHEN, CDR2 SYDVKM. Trimming took 6 bases from V and 4 from J; bases not matched to a gene: 11. CDR3 sequence reads: CASSPGGGSPYEQYF. The CDR3 nucleotides are TGTGCCAGCAGCCCCGGGGGGGGGTCCCCTTACGAGCAGTACTTC.

The V and J genes are TRBV2 and TRBJ1-4; D might be TRBD1 (6 bases). The CDR3 has 15 residues. The V end lost 6 bases, the J end lost 0 bases, and 11 bases lay between the germline ends. Germline loops: CDR1 SNHLY, CDR2 FYNNEI. CDR3 residues: CASSPDSATNEKLFF. The CDR3 nucleotides read TGTGCCAGCAGCCCGGACAGTGCAACTAATGAAAAACTGTTTTTT.

CDR3 DNA sequence: TGTGCCAGCAGCCCCGAAAAAAGATACAGACGAAACACCGGGGAGCTGTTTTTT. It encodes CASSPEKRYRRNTGELFF. The genes are TRBV5-6 and TRBJ2-2; D not resolved. Germline CDR1 SGHDT, CDR2 YYEEEE. The CDR3 length is 18 residues. Deletions cut 4 bases from V and 2 bases from J, with 21 bases between. Filled out from reference TRBV5-6 and TRBJ2-2, the complete variable domain reads DAGVTQSPTHLIKTRGQQVTLRCSPKSGHDTVSWYQQALGQGPQFIFQYYEEEERQRGNFPDRFSGHQFPNYSSELNVNALLLGDSALYLCASSPEKRYRRNTGELFFGEGSRLTVL.

As DNA, the CDR3 is TGTGCCAGCAGTTACTCGAGAGAACTCGAGCAGTACTTC. Translated: CASSYSRELEQYF. V is TRBV6-5 and J is TRBJ2-7; D gene unclear. Germline loops: CDR1 MNHEY, CDR2 SVGAGI. The CDR3 consists of 13 residues. Trimming cost V 0 bases and J 6 bases, with 9 bases left between them.

The chain recombines TRBV7-2 with TRBJ2-1; unclear D gene. Trimming shortened V by 2 bases and J by 7 bases, and 15 bases separated the two germline ends. The CDR3 spans 15 residues. Germline CDR1 and CDR2: SGHTA and FQGNSA. The CDR3 DNA sequence: TGTGCCAGCAGCTTACTTTCGGTCTTATCGAATGAGCAGTTCTTC. This translates into CASSLLSVLSNEQFF.

The rearrangement uses TRBV5-5 and TRBJ1-6, with D perhaps TRBD1 (5 bases). Trimming removed 3 bases at V and 3 bases at J, with 10 bases between. CDR1 and CDR2 from the germline V gene are SGHKS and YYEKEE (reference sequence). This CDR3 is built from 15 residues. The CDR3 reads CASSSAGFYNSPLHF. The CDR3 coding sequence is TGTGCCAGCAGCTCGGCAGGGTTCTATAATTCACCCCTCCACTTT.

This chain joins TRBV19 and TRBJ2-2; D is unclear. Germline V gives CDR1 LNHDA, CDR2 SQIVND (reference sequence). Trimming removed 4 bases from V and 0 bases from J, with 15 bases in between. The length of the CDR3 is 17 residues. CDR3 amino acids: CASSTLGSSPNTGELFF. Written as DNA, the CDR3 is TGTGCCAGTAGTACCCTGGGTTCCAGCCCGAACACCGGGGAGCTGTTTTTT.